This T cell receptor beta chain was captured in a study of cytomegalovirus exposure and HLA in healthy donors. Findings of the study overall: Reports indicated that the classifier achieved high specificity and sensitivity in diagnosing cytomegalovirus status. First-cohort TCR clusters tended to co-occur in the approximately 110 validation repertoires, a later analysis found. Rarity held for most TCR sequences, but there were some public TCRs that occurred in many donors.

Libraries were prepared by immunoSEQ multiplex PCR; TCRdb keeps only in-frame clonotypes and omits some of them. The data hold about 190,000 clones, with about 80% observed a single time. The trim removed 7 bases at V and 6 bases at J, leaving 8 bases unmatched. The CDR3 length is 13 residues. Germline V gene lookup returns CDR1 SNHLY and CDR2 FYNNEI. A word on this clone: Its antigen is currently unknown.

The study drew the donors from its approximately 110-subject validation cohort, separate from the roughly 700-subject first cohort. The source material was PBMCs. The V gene is TRBV2, the J gene TRBJ1-2; TRBD1 agrees at 7 bases. This clonotype originated in a woman under 30 in good health and CMV-seropositive. CDR3 in amino acids: CASMRDRPDGYTF. DNA for the CDR3: TGTGCCAGCATGAGGGACAGACCTGATGGCTACACCTTC.